In its sample, the clone carrying this T cell receptor beta chain was seen many times. Production of TCR beta cDNA used 400 to 600 ng total RNA together with a constant-region primer. Modified slightly, ARM-PCR produced TCR beta libraries over three nested multiplex PCR rounds. TRBV1-TRBV30 forward primers paired with a C-beta reverse primer were used in the first two PCR rounds, which ran approximately 10 cycles each. One entry per CDR3 protein results from TCRdb running MiXCR on the multiplex PCR reads. Of 300,000 to 350,000 distinct CDR3 sequences detected, almost 65% appear once; the ten largest clones hold 5.5% to 7%. Blood RNA originated from unsorted whole blood, with germline DNA additionally extracted. This specimen belongs to a study of tumor-infiltrating lymphocytes in primary liver carcinoma. This CDR3 has 14 amino acids. Trimming at V came to 9 bases and at J to 1 base, leaving 8 bases not matched to a gene.

This TCR came from a man aged 40-50 years with primary liver carcinoma and hepatitis B virus infection. The sequenced sample consisted of peripheral blood. The chain uses TRBV12-3 or TRBV12-4 and TRBJ2-7; TRBD1 aligns across 8 bases. As DNA, the CDR3 is TGTGCCAGTTCACGGACAGGGATTTCCTACGAGCAGTACTTC. This gives the protein CASSRTGISYEQYF.